This T cell receptor (beta chain) emerged from a study of blood T cell repertoires in COVID-19. Study-level background: Italy, Spain and the United States were the sources of the convalescent and acute COVID-19 samples. Nucleic acid was either cDNA or gDNA, and it came from T cells, B-cell-depleted T cells, or PBMCs.

Authors' analysis steps: Nucleated cell counts were estimated from reference gene primer amplification. Using immunoSEQ multiplex PCR, the repertoire was profiled, and TCRdb retains in-frame clones only, with some absent. V, J and clone size reflect that table, while D and trimming were determined from the DNA. This table holds over 90,000 clones, just over 85% found once. Germline V gives CDR1 WSHSY, CDR2 SAAADI. The CDR3 runs to 13 residues. Trimming took 4 bases from V and 7 from J; bases not matched to a gene: 6. Sequences were obtained from peripheral blood. V is TRBV10-2 and J is TRBJ1-2; 7 bases agree with TRBD1. The origin of this receptor is a human donor in a cohort sampled during active COVID-19. CDR3 DNA sequence: TGCGCCAGCAGTGCACAGGGGTCGAGTGGCTACACCTTC. Encoded protein: CASSAQGSSGYTF.